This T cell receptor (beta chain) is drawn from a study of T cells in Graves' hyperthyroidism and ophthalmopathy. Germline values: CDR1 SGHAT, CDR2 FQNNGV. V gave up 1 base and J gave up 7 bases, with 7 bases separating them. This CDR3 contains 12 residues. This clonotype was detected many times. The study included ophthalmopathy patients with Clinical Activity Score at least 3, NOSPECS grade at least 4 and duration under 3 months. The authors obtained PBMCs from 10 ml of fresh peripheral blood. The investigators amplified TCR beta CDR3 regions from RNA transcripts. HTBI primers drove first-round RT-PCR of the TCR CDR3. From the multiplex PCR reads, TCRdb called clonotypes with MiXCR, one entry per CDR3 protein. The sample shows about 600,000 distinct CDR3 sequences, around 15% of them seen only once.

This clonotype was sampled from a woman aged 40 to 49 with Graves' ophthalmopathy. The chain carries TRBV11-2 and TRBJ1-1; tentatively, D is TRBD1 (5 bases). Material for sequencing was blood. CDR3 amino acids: CASSLAGVEAFF. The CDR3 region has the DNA TGTGCCAGCAGCTTAGCGGGGGTTGAAGCTTTCTTT.